This T cell receptor beta chain originates from a study of shared clonotypes between healthy human individuals. Regarding the study as a whole: Naive subsets generally had larger estimated richness than memory subsets. Non-shared clonotypes displayed generation probabilities falling below those of clonotypes present in all four donors.

In the case of this clone: The antigen remains unidentified.

The germline V gene has CDR1 SGHRS and CDR2 YFSETQ. The junction had 18 bases not matched to a gene; V was cut back by 4 bases and J by 2 bases. CDR3 length: 20 residues. Only in-frame clones appear in the TCRdb table, and some are missing; sequencing was by immunoSEQ multiplex PCR. Of about 2,500,000 clones listed, approximately 90% are singletons. This clonotype originated in a man aged 18 to 29 in good health. The sample was naive CD4+ T cells sorted from blood. Subset given: CD45RA+ positively selected. V is TRBV5-1 and J is TRBJ2-3; 11 positions agree with TRBD2. The CDR3 DNA reads as TGCGCCAGCAGCGGGAGGACTAGCGGGCCCCTTCTAGTCTTCACAGATACGCAGTATTTT. It encodes CASSGRTSGPLLVFTDTQYF.